This record covers a single TCR beta chain. Additional DNA sequences in this sample encode the identical CDR3. The data belong to a study of cytomegalovirus exposure and HLA in healthy donors. Study-level background: Earlier results showed 120 million or so unique TCR beta sequences derived from approximately 180 million T cells.

Germline V gene data show CDR1 as SGHRS and CDR2 as YFSETQ. The CDR3 has 14 residues. After removal of 0 bases from V and 3 bases from J, the junction contained 1 base not matched to a gene. Donors likely had unrecorded immune exposures despite being nominally healthy when sampled. The PCR was carried out with 60 Vbeta primers and 13 Jbeta primers. TCRdb's table, derived via immunoSEQ multiplex PCR, lists solely in-frame clones and lacks some. Of some 130,000 clones in the sample, around 73% were seen once. The TCR sequence derives from a female donor in good health and CMV-seronegative. Sequenced: PBMCs. The chain recombines TRBV5-1 with TRBJ1-1; the match to TRBD1 covers 8 bases. As DNA, the CDR3 is TGCGCCAGCAGCTTGGTACAGGGGGACACTGAAGCTTTCTTT. Protein sequence: CASSLVQGDTEAFF. The full variable domain, completed using reference TRBV5-1 and TRBJ1-1, is KAGVTQTPRYLIKTRGQQVTLSCSPISGHRSVSWYQQTPGQGLQFLFEYFSETQRNKGNFPGRFSGRQFSNSRSEMNVSTLELGDSALYLCASSLVQGDTEAFFGQGTRLTVV.